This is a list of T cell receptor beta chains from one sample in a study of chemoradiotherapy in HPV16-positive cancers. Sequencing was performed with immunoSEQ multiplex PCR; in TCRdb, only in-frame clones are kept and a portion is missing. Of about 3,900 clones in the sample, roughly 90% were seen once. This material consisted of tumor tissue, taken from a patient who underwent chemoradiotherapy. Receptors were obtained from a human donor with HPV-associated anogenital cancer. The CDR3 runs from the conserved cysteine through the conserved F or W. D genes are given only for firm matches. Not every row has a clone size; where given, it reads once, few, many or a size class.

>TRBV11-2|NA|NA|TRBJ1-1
TGTGCCAGCAGCCAACGCAGTACGAACACTGAAGCTTTCTTT
CASSQRSTNTEAFF
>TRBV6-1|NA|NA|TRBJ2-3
TGTGCCAGCAGTGAAGCGCTTGAGGTCGTGGGTACGCAGTATTTT
CASSEALEVVGTQYF
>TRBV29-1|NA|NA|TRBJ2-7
TGCAGCGTTGAAGAAGAACTTCTCGGAAACTACGAGCAGTACTTC
CSVEEELLGNYEQYF
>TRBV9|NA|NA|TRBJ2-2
TGTGCCAGCAGCCTACTTAACACCGGGGAGCTGTTTTTT
CASSLLNTGELFF
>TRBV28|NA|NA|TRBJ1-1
TGTGCCAGCAGTCCCGTGAGGGGCGGGAACACTGAAGCTTTCTTT
CASSPVRGGNTEAFF
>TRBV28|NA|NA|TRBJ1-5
TGTGCCAGCAGTTCACCTAACAGGGTGAGGAGCAATCAGCCCCAGCATTTT
CASSSPNRVRSNQPQHF
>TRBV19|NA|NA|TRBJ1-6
TGTGCCAGTAGTAGGACCGGGACACCAAAAGGCTCACCCCTCCACTTT
CASSRTGTPKGSPLHF
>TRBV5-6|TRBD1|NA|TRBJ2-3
TGTGCCAGCAGCTTTGAGACAGGGGGTGAAGGAGATACGCAGTATTTT
CASSFETGGEGDTQYF
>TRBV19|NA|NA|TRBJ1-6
TGTGCCAGTAGAACCGACAACTCCTATAATTCACCCCTCCACTTT
CASRTDNSYNSPLHF
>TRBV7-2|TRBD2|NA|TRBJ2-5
TGTGCCAGCAGCTTAGGCGGGGGGGGAGAGACCCAGTACTTC
CASSLGGGGETQYF
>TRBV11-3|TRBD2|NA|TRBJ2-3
TGTGCCAGCAGCTACGGGGGGGCTGGGCTGCGGGATACGCAGTATTTT
CASSYGGAGLRDTQYF
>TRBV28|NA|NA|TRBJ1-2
TGTGCCAGCAGATCTCCAGGGAGCGTCCATGGCTACACCTTC
CASRSPGSVHGYTF
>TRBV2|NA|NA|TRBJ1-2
TGTGCCAGCAGTTACTCCCCCCAACAGGACTACACCTTC
CASSYSPQQDYTF
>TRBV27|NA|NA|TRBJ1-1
TGTGCCAGCAGATTTGGAAGAACTGAAGCTTTCTTT
CASRFGRTEAFF
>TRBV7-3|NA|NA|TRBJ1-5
TGTGCCAGCAGCTTAGATCCAGGCAATCAGCCCCAGCATTTT
CASSLDPGNQPQHF
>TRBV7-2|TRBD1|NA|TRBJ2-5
TGTGCCAGCAGCCTACAGGGGGCAAGGGAGACCCAGTACTTC
CASSLQGARETQYF
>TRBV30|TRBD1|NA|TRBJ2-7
TGTGCCTGGAGTGGGGACAGGGGAGCCTACGAGCAGTACTTC
CAWSGDRGAYEQYF
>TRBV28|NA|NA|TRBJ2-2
TGTGCCAGCAGTTTATGGGGACCGAACACCGGGGAGCTGTTTTTT
CASSLWGPNTGELFF
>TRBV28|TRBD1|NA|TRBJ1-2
TGTGCCAGCAGGGCCTGGACAGGGGGGGACTATGGCTACACCTTC
CASRAWTGGDYGYTF
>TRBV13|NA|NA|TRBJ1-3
TGTGCCAGCAGCTTCACCTCTGGAAACACCATATATTTT
CASSFTSGNTIYF
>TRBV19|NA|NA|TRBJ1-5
TGTGCCAGTAGTATAGAAACGGCGGGATTCAATCAGCCCCAGCATTTT
CASSIETAGFNQPQHF
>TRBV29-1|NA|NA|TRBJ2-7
TGCAGCGTTCTCCAAACAGGTCACGAGCAGTACTTC
CSVLQTGHEQYF
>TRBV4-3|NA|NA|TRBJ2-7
TGCGCCAGCAGCCAAGATGGAACGACAAGACCCTACGAGCAGTACTTC
CASSQDGTTRPYEQYF
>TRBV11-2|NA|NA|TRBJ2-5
TGTGCCAGCAGCTCCTCACTCCCTCGTTGGGGTCGGGAGACCCAGTACTTC
CASSSSLPRWGRETQYF
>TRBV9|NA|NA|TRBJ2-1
TGTGCCAGCAGCCCCCCGAGTCGGTCCTACAATGAGCAGTTCTTC
CASSPPSRSYNEQFF
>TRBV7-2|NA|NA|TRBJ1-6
TGTGCCAGCAGCTTATTACGGACCCTCCACTTT
CASSLLRTLHF
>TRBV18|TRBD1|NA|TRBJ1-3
TGTGCCAGCTCCCCAAGACAGGGGGCCCGACTCTCTGGAAACACCATATATTTT
CASSPRQGARLSGNTIYF
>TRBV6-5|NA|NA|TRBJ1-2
TGTGCCAGCCGCAAGACAGTTTCTAACTATGGCTACACCTTC
CASRKTVSNYGYTF
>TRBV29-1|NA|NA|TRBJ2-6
TGCAGCGTTGCGAGCTCTGGGGCCAACGTCCTGACTTTC
CSVASSGANVLTF
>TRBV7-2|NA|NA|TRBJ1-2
TGTGCCAGCAGCTTAACCGGGACGGGAGCTAACTATGGCTACACCTTC
CASSLTGTGANYGYTF
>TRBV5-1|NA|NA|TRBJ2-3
TGCGCCAGCAGCCTGGGATTGGTGGCAGATACGCAGTATTTT
CASSLGLVADTQYF
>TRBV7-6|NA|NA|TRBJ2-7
TGTGCCAGCAGCTTAGCCAGGAGCCCACGGGCCGAGCAGTACTTC
CASSLARSPRAEQYF
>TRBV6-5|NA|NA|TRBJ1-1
TGTGCCAGCAGTTATTCTAGTTACAGGACGAACACTGAAGCTTTCTTT
CASSYSSYRTNTEAFF
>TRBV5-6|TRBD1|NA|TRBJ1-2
TGTGCCAGCAGCGTCTGGACAGGGAAGACTGGCTACACCTTC
CASSVWTGKTGYTF
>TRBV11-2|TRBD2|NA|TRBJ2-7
TGTGCCAGCAGCTTAGGACTAGCGGGGGGGAAAGAGCAGTACTTC
CASSLGLAGGKEQYF
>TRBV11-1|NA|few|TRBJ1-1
TGTGCCAGCAGCTTTGATGACAGAAACACTGAAGCTTTCTTT
CASSFDDRNTEAFF
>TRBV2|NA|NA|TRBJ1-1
TGTGCCAGCAGCCGGGCCTTCAGAGGCACTGAAGCTTTCTTT
CASSRAFRGTEAFF